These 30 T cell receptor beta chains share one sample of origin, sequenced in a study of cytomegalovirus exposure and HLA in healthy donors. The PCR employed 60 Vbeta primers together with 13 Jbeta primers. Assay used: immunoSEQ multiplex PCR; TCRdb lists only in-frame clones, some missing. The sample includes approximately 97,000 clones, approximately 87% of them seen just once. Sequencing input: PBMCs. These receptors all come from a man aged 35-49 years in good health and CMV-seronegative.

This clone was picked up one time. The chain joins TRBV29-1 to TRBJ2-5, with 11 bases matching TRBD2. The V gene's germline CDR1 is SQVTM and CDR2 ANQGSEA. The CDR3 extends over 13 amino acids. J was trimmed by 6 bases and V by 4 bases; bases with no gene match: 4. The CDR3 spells CSVVAGGLKTQYF. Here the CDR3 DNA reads TGCAGCGTTGTAGCGGGGGGGCTGAAGACCCAGTACTTC.

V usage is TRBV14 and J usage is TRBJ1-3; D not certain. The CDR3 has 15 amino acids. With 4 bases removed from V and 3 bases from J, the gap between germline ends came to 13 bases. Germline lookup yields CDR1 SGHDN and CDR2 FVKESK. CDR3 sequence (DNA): TGTGCCAGCAGCCGGAGACGGGGAGATGGAAACACCATATATTTT. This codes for CASSRRRGDGNTIYF.

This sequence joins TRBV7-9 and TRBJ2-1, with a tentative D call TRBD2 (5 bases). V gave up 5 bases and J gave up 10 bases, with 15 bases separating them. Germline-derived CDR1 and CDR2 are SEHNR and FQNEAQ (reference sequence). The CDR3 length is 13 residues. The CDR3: CASSPRGMWEQFF. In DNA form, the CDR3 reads TGTGCCAGCAGCCCTCGGGGAATGTGGGAGCAGTTCTTC.

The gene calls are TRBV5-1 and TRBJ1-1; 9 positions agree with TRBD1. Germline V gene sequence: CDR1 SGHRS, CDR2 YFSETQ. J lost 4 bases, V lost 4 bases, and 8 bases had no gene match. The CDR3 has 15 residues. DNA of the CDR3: TGCGCCAGCAGCCAAAGCGGGACAGGGAGCACTGAAGCTTTCTTT. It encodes CASSQSGTGSTEAFF.

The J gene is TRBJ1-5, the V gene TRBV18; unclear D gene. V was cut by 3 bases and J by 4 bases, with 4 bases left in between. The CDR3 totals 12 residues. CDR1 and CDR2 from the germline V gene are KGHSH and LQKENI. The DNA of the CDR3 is TGTGCCAGCTCACCGGCTAATCAGCCCCAGCATTTT. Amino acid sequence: CASSPANQPQHF.

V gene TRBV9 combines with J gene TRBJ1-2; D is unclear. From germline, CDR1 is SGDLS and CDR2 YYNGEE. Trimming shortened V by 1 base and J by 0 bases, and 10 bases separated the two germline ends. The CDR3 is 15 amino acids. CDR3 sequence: CASSVFGAPNYGYTF. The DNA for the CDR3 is TGTGCCAGCAGCGTATTTGGAGCCCCTAACTATGGCTACACCTTC.

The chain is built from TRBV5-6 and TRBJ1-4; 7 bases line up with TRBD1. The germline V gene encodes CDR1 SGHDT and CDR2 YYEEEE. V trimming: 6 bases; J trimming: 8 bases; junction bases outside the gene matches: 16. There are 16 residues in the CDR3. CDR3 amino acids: CASTYRGSVWQEKLFF. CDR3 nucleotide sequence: TGTGCCAGCACGTACAGGGGATCGGTTTGGCAAGAAAAACTGTTTTTT.

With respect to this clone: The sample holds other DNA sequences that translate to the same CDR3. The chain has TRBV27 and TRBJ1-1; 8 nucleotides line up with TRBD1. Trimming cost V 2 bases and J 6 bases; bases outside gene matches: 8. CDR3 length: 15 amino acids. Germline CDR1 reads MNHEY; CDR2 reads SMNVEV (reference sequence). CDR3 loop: CASSLGQGLLSEAFF. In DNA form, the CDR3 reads TGTGCCAGCAGTTTAGGACAGGGCTTACTGTCTGAAGCTTTCTTT.

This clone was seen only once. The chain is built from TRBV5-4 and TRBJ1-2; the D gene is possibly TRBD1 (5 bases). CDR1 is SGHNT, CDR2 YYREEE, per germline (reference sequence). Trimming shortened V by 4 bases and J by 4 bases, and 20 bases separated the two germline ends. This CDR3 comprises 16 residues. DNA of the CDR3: TGTGCCAGCAGCCCTGAACCGGGCAGGGTGCCCTATGGCTACACCTTC. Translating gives CASSPEPGRVPYGYTF.

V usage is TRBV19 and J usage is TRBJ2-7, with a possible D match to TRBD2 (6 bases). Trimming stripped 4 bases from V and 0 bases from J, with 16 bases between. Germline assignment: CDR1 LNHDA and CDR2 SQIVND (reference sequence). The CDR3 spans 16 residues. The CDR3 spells CASSTTGTVNSYEQYF. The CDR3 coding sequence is TGTGCCAGTAGTACGACCGGGACTGTAAACTCCTACGAGCAGTACTTC. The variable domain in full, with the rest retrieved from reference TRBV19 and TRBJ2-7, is DGGITQSPKYLFRKEGQNVTLSCEQNLNHDAMYWYRQDPGQGLRLIYYSQIVNDFQKGDIAEGYSVSREKKESFPLTVTSAQKNPTAFYLCASSTTGTVNSYEQYFGPGTRLTVT.

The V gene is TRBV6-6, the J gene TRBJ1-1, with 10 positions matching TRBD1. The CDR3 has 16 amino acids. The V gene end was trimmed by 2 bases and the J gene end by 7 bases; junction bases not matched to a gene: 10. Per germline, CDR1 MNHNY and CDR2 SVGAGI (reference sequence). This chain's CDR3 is CASSYPDRGKWDEAFF. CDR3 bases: TGTGCCAGCAGTTACCCGGACAGGGGGAAATGGGATGAAGCTTTCTTT.

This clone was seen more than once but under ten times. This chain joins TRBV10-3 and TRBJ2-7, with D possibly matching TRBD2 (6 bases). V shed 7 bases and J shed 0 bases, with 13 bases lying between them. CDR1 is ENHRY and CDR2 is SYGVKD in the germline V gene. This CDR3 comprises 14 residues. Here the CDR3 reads CAITPEGGSYEQYF. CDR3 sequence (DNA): TGTGCCATCACCCCCGAGGGAGGCTCCTACGAGCAGTACTTC.

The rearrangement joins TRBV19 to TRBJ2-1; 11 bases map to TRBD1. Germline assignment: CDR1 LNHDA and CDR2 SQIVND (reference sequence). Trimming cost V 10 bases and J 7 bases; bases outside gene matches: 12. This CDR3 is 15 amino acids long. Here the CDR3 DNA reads TGTGCCATCGCGAGGACAGGGGGCGCGGGGAATGAGCAGTTCTTC. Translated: CAIARTGGAGNEQFF.

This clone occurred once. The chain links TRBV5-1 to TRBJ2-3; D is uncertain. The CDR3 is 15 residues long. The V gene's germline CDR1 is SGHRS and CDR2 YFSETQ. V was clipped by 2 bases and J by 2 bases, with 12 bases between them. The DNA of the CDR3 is TGCGCCAGCAGCTTAGAGCAGGCCTCCACAGATACGCAGTATTTT. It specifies CASSLEQASTDTQYF.

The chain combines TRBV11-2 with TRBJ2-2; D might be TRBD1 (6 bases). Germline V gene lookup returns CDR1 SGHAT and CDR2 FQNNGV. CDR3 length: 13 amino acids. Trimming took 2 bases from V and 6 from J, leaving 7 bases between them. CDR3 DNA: TGTGCCAGCAGCTTACAGGGGCCCGGGGAGCTGTTTTTT. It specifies CASSLQGPGELFF.

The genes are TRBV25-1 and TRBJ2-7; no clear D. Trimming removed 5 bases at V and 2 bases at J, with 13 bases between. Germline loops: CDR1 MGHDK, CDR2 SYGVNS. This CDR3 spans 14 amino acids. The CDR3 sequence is CASSPHEVPYEQYF. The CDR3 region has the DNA TGTGCCAGCAGTCCCCACGAGGTTCCCTACGAGCAGTACTTC.

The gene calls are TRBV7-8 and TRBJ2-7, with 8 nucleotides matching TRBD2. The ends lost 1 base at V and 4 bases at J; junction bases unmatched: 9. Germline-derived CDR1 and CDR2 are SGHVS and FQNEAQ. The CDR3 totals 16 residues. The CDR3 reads CASSLGVQRGSYEQYF. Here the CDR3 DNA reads TGTGCCAGCAGCTTAGGCGTCCAGCGGGGGTCGTACGAGCAGTACTTC.

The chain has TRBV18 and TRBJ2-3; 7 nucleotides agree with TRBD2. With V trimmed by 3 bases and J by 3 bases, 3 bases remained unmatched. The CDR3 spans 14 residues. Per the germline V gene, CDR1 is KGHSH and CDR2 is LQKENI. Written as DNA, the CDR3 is TGTGCCAGCTCACCGGGACTAATGACAGATACGCAGTATTTT. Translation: CASSPGLMTDTQYF.

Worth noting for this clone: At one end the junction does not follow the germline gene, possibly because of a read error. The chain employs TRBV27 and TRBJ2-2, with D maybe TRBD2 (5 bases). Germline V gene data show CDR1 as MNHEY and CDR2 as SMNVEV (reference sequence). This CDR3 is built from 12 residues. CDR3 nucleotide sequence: TGTGCCAGCAGTTATAGAGGCCGGGGAGCTGTTTTT. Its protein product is CASSYRGRGAVF.

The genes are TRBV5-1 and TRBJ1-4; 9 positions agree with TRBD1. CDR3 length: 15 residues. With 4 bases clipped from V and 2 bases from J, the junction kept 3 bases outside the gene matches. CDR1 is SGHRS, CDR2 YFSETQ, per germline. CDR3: CASSAGTGTNEKLFF. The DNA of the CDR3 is TGCGCCAGCAGCGCCGGGACAGGGACTAATGAAAAACTGTTTTTT.

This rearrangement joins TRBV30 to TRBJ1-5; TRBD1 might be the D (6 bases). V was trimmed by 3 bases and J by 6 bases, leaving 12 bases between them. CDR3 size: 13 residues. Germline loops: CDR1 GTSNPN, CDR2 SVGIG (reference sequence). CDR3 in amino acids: CAWSDRRAQPQHF. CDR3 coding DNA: TGTGCCTGGAGCGACAGGCGGGCTCAGCCCCAGCATTTT.

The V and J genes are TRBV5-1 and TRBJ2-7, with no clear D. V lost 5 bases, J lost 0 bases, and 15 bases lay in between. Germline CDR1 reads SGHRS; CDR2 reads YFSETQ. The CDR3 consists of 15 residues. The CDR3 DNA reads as TGCGCCAGCAGACCCGACTCTTCGAGCTCCTACGAGCAGTACTTC. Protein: CASRPDSSSSYEQYF.

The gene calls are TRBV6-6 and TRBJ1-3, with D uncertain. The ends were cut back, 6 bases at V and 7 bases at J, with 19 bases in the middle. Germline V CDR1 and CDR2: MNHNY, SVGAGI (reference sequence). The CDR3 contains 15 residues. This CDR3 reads CASSDGYAATNTIYF. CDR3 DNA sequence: TGTGCCAGCAGCGACGGGTATGCGGCCACCAACACCATATATTTT.

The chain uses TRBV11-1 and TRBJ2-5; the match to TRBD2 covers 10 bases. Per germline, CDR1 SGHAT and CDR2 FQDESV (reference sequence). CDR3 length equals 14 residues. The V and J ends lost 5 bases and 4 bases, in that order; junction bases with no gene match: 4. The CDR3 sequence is CASSLSGGIETQYF. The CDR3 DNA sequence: TGTGCCAGCAGCCTTAGCGGGGGGATAGAGACCCAGTACTTC. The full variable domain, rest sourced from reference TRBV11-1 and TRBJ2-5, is EAEVAQSPRYKITEKSQAVAFWCDPISGHATLYWYRQILGQGPELLVQFQDESVVDDSQLPKDRFSAERLKGVDSTLKIQPAELGDSAMYLCASSLSGGIETQYFGPGTRLLVL.

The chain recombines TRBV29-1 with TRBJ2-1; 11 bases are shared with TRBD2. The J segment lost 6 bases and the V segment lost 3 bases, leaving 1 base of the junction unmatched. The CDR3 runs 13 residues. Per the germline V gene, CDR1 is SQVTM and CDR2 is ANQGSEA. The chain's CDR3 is CSVDSGGVNEQFF. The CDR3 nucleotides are TGCAGCGTTGATAGCGGGGGGGTCAATGAGCAGTTCTTC.

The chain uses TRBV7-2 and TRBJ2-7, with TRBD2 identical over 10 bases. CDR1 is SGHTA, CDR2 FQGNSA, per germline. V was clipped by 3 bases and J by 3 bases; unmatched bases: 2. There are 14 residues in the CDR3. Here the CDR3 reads CASSFSGGVYEQYF. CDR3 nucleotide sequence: TGTGCCAGCAGCTTCAGCGGGGGGGTCTACGAGCAGTACTTC.

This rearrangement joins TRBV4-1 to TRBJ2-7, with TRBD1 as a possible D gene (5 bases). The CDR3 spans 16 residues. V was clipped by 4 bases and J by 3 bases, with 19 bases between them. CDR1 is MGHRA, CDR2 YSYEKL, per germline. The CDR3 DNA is TGCGCCAGCAGCCCCTACCAGGGCCCCTCTCTCTACGAGCAGTACTTC. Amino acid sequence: CASSPYQGPSLYEQYF.

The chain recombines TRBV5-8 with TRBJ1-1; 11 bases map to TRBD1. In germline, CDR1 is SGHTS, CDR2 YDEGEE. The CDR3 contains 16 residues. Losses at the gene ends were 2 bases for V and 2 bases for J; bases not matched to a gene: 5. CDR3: CASSLGDRGYNTEAFF. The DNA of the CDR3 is TGTGCCAGCAGCTTAGGGGACAGGGGGTATAACACTGAAGCTTTCTTT.

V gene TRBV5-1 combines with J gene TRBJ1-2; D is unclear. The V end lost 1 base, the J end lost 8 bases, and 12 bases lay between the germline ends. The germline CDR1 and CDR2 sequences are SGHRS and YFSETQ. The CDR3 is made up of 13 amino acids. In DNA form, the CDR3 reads TGCGCCAGCAGCTTGTCCCAGACTGGGGGCTACACCTTC. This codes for CASSLSQTGGYTF.

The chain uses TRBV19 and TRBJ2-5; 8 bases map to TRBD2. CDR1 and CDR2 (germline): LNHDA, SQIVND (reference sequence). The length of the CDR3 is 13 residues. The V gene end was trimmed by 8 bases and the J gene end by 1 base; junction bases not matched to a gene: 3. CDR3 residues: CASARGGQETQYF. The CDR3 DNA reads TGTGCCAGTGCTCGGGGGGGCCAAGAGACCCAGTACTTC. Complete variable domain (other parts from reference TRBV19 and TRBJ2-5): DGGITQSPKYLFRKEGQNVTLSCEQNLNHDAMYWYRQDPGQGLRLIYYSQIVNDFQKGDIAEGYSVSREKKESFPLTVTSAQKNPTAFYLCASARGGQETQYFGPGTRLLVL.